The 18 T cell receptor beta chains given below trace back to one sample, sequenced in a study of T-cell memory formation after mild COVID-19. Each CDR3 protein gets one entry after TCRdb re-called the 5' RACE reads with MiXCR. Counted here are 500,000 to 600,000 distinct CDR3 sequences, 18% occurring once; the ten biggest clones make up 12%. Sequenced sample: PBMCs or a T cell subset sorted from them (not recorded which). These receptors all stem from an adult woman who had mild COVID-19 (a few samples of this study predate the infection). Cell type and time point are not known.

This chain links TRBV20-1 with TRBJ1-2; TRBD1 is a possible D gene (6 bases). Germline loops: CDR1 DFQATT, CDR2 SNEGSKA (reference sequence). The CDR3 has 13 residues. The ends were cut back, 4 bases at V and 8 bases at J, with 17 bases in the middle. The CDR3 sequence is CSAMEGGKAGYTF. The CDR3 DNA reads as TGCAGTGCTATGGAGGGGGGAAAGGCCGGCTACACCTTC.

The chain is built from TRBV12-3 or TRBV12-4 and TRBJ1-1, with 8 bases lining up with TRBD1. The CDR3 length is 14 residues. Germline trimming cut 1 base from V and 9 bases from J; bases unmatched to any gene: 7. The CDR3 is CASSLETGGRKAFF. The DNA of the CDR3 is TGTGCCAGCAGTTTAGAAACAGGGGGGCGTAAAGCTTTCTTT.

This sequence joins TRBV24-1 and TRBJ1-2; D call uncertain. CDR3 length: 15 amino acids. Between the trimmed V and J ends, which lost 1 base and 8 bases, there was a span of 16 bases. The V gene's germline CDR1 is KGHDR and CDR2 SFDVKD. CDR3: CATSDFSRDNEGYTF. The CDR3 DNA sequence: TGTGCCACCAGTGATTTCTCTCGGGATAACGAGGGCTACACCTTC.

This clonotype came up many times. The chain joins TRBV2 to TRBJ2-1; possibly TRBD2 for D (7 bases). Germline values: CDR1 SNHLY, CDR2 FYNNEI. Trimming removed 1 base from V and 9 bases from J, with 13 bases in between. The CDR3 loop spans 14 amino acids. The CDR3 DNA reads TGTGCCAGCAGTGAAGTGGGGGGGCCGGTTGAGCAGTTCTTC. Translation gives CASSEVGGPVEQFF.

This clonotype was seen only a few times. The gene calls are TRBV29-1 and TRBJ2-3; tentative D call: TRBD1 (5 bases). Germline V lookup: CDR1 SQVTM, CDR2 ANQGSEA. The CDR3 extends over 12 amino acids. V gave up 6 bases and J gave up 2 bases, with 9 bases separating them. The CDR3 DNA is TGCAGCGTCCGGACACACACAGATACGCAGTATTTT. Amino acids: CSVRTHTDTQYF.

CDR3 coding DNA: TGCGCCAGCCGTAATGGACTAGCGAACACCGGGGAGCTGTTTTTT. It is translated as CASRNGLANTGELFF. V gene TRBV5-1 combines with J gene TRBJ2-2; TRBD2 agrees at 7 bases. Per germline, CDR1 SGHRS and CDR2 YFSETQ. The CDR3 runs to 15 residues. After removal of 7 bases from V and 0 bases from J, the junction contained 6 bases not matched to a gene.

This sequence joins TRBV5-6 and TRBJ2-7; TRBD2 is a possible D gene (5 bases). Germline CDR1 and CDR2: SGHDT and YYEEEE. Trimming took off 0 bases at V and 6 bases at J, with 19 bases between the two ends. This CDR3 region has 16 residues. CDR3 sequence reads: CASSLGSWEWSGEQYF. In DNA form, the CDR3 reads TGTGCCAGCAGCTTGGGGTCATGGGAGTGGTCGGGCGAGCAGTACTTC.

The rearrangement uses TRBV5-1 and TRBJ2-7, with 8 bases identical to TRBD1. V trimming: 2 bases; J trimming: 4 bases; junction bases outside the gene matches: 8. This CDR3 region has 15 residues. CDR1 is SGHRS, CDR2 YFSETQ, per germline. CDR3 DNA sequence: TGCGCCAGCAGCTTTGCGGACAGGGAGTCGTACGAGCAGTACTTC. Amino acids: CASSFADRESYEQYF.

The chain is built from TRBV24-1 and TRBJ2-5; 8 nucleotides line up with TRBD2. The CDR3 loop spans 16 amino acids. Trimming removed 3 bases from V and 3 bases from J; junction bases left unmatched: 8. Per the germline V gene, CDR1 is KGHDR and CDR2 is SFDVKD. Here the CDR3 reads CATSDRAGGPKETQYF. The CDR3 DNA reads TGTGCCACCAGTGATCGTGCGGGGGGCCCGAAAGAGACCCAGTACTTC.

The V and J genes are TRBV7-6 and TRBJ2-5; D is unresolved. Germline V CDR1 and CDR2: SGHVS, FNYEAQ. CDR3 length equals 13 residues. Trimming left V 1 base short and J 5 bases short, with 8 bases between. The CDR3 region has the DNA TGTGCCAGCAGCTTAGGGGGAATGGAGACCCAGTACTTC. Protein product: CASSLGGMETQYF.

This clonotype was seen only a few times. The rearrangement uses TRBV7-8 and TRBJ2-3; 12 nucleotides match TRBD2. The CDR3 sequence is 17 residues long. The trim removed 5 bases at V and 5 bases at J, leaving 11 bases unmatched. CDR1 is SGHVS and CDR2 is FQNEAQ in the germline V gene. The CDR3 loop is CASSPTRTSGTGDTQYF. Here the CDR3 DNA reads TGTGCCAGCAGCCCGACGCGGACTAGCGGGACGGGAGATACGCAGTATTTT.

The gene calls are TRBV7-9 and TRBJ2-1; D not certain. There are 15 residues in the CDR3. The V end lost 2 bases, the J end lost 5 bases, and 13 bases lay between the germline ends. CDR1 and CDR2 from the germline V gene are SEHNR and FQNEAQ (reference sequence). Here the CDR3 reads CASSLLLEINNEQFF. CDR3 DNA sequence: TGTGCCAGCAGCTTACTCCTAGAGATTAACAATGAGCAGTTCTTC. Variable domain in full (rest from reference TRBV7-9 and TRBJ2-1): DTGVSQNPRHKITKRGQNVTFRCDPISEHNRLYWYRQTLGQGPEFLTYFQNEAQLEKSRLLSDRFSAERPKGSFSTLEIQRTEQGDSAMYLCASSLLLEINNEQFFGPGTRLTVL.

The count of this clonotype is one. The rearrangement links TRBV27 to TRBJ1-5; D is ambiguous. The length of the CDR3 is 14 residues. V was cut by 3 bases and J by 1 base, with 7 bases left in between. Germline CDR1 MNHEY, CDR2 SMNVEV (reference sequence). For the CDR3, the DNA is TGTGCCAGCAGTTTGGCCGTAAGCAATCAGCCCCAGCATTTT. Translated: CASSLAVSNQPQHF.

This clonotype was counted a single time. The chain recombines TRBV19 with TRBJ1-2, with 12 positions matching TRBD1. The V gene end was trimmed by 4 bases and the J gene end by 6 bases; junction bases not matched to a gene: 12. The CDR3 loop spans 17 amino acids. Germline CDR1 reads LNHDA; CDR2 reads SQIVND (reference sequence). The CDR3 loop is CASSKRPGTGGFDGYTF. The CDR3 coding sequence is TGTGCCAGTAGTAAGAGACCCGGGACAGGGGGCTTCGATGGCTACACCTTC.

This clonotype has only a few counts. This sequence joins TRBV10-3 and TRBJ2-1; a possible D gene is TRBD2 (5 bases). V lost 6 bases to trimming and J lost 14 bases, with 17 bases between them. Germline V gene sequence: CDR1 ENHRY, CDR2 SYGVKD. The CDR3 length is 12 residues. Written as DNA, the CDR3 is TGTGCCATCAGGACTGCGAGTTGGGAGAAGTTCTTC. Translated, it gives CAIRTASWEKFF.

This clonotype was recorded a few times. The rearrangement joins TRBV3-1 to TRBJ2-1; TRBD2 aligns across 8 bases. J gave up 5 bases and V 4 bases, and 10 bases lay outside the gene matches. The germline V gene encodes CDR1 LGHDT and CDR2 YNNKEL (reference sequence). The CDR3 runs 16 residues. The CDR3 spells CASSPGGGRGHNEQFF. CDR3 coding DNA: TGTGCCAGCAGCCCCGGGGGGGGCCGGGGGCACAATGAGCAGTTCTTC.

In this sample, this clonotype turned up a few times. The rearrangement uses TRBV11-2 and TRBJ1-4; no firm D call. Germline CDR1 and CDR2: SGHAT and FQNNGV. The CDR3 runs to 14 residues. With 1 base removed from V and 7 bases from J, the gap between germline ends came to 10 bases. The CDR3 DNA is TGTGCCAGCAGCTTAGTGGGGTCAGCTGAAAAACTGTTTTTT. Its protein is CASSLVGSAEKLFF. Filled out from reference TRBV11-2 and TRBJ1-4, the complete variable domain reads EAGVAQSPRYKIIEKRQSVAFWCNPISGHATLYWYQQILGQGPKLLIQFQNNGVVDDSQLPKDRFSAERLKGVDSTLKIQPAKLEDSAVYLCASSLVGSAEKLFFGSGTQLSVL.

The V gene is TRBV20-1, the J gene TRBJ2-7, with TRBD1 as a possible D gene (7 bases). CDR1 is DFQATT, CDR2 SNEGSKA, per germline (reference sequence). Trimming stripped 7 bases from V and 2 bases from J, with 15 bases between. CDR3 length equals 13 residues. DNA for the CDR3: TGCAGTGTCTTGCAGGGGGGTCCCTACGAGCAGTACTTC. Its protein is CSVLQGGPYEQYF.